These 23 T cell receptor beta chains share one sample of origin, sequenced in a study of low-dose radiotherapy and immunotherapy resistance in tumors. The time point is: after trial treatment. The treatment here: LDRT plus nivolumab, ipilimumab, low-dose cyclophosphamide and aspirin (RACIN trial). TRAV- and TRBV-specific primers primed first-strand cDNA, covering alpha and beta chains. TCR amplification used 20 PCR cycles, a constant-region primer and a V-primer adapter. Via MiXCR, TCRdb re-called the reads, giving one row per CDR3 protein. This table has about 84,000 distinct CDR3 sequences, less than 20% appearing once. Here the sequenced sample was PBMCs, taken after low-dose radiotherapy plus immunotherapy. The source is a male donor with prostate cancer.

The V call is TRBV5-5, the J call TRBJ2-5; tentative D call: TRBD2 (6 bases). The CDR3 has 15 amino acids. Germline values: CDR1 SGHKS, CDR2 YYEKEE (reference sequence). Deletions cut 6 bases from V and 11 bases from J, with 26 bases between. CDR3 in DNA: TGTGCCAGCAACGCGCGGGACTGGGCCTACAATGGGCAGTACTTC. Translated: CASNARDWAYNGQYF.

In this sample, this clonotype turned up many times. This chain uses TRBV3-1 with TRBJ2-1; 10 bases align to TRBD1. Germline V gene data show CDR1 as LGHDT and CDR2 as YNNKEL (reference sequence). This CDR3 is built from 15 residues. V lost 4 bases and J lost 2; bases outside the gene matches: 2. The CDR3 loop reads CASSLGTGAYNEQFF. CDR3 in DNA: TGTGCCAGCAGCCTCGGGACAGGGGCCTACAATGAGCAGTTCTTC.

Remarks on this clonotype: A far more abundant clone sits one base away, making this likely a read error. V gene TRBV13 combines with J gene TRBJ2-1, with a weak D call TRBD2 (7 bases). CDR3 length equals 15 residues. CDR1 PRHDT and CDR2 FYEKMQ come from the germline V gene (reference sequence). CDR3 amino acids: CASSGGGAGNKEQFF. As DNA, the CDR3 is TGTGCCAGCAGCGGAGGGGGGGCGGGAAACAAGGAGCAGTTCTTC.

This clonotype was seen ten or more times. This chain's CDR3 is CASSPPYRLAVKETQYF. CDR3 in DNA: TGTGCCAGCAGCCCCCCTTATCGGCTAGCGGTAAAAGAGACCCAGTACTTC. The V and J genes are TRBV7-9 and TRBJ2-5, with 7 bases identical to TRBD2. Germline V gives CDR1 SEHNR, CDR2 FQNEAQ (reference sequence). The CDR3 loop spans 17 amino acids. The trim removed 5 bases at V and 3 bases at J, leaving 15 bases unmatched.

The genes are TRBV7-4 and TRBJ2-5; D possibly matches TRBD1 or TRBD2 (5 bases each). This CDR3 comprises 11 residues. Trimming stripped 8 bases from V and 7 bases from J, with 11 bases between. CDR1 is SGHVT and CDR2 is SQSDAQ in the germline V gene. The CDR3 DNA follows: TGTGCCAGCGGGACCTCGGGGACCCAGTACTTC. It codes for CASGTSGTQYF.

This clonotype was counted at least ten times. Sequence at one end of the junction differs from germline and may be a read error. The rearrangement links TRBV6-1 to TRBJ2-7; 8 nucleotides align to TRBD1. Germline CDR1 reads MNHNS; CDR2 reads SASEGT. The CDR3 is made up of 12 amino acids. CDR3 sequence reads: CASGDRGNEQYF. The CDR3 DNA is TGTGCCAGCGGTGACAGGGGAAACGAGCAGTACTTC.

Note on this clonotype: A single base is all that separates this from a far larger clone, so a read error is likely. CDR3 DNA: TGTGCCAGCAGTGAAACTGGGACTAGCGGGACTAATGAGCAGTACTTC. Amino acids: CASSETGTSGTNEQYF. V gene TRBV2 combines with J gene TRBJ2-7; 13 bases match TRBD2. Trimming took 2 bases from V and 7 from J; bases not matched to a gene: 8. The CDR3 has 16 amino acids. Germline lookup yields CDR1 SNHLY and CDR2 FYNNEI.

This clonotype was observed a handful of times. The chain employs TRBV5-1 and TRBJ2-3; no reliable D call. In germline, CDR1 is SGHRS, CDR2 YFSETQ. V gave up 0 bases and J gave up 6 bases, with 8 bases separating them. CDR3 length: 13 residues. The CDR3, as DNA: TGCGCCAGCAGCTTGGAGCGTTGGGATACGCAGTATTTT. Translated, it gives CASSLERWDTQYF.

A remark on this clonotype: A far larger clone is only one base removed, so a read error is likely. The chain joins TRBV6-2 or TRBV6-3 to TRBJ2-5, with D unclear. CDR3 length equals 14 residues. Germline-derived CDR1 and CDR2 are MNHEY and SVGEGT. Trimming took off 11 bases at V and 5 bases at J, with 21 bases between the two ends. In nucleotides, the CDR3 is TGTGCCGGCAATCCCTCCTTAACACGGGAGACCCAGTACTTC. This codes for CAGNPSLTRETQYF.

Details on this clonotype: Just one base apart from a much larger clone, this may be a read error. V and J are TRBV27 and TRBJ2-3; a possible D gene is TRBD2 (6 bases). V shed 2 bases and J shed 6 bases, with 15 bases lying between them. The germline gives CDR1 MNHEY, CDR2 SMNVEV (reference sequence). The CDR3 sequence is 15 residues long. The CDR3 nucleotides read TGTGCCAGCAGTTTAACGGCGGGACGGCGTGATACGCAGTATTTT. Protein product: CASSLTAGRRDTQYF.

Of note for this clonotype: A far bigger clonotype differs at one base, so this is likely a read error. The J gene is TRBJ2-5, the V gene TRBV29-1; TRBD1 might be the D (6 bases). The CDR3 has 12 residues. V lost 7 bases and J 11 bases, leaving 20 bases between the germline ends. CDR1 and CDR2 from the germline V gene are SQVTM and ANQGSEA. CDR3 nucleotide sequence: TGCAGCGGTGGGGGCAGTTACAATGAGCAGTACTTC. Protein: CSGGGSYNEQYF.

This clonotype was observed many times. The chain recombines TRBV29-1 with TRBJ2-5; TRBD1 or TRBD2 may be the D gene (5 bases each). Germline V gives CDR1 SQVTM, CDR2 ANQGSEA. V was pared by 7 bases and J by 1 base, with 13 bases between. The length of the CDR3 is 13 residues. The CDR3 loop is CSALGPSQETQYF. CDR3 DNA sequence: TGCAGCGCCCTGGGACCCAGCCAAGAGACCCAGTACTTC.

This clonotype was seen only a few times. The chain's CDR3 is CASSRSTTNYEQYF. DNA of the CDR3: TGCGCCAGCAGCCGGAGTACGACTAACTACGAGCAGTACTTC. V gene TRBV4-1 combines with J gene TRBJ2-7; D perhaps matches TRBD2 (5 bases). The CDR3 runs 14 residues. V was cut by 4 bases and J by 3 bases, with 13 bases left in between. Germline-derived CDR1 and CDR2 are MGHRA and YSYEKL.

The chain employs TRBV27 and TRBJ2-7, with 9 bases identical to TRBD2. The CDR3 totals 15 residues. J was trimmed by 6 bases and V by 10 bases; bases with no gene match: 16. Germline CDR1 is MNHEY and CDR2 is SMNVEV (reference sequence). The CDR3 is CANSRGASGKVEQYF. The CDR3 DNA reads TGTGCCAACAGCCGAGGGGCTAGCGGGAAAGTCGAGCAGTACTTC.

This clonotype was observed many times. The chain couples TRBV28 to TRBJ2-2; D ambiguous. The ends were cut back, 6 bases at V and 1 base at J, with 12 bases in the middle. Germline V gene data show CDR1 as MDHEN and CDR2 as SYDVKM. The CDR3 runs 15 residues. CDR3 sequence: CASRWTEMNTGELFF. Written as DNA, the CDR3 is TGTGCCAGCAGATGGACGGAGATGAACACCGGGGAGCTGTTTTTT.

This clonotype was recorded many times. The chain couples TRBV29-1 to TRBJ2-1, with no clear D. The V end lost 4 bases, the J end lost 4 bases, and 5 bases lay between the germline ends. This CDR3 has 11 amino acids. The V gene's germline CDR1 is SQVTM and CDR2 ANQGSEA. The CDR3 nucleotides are TGCAGCGTTGCCGGGTACAATGAGCAGTTCTTC. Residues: CSVAGYNEQFF.

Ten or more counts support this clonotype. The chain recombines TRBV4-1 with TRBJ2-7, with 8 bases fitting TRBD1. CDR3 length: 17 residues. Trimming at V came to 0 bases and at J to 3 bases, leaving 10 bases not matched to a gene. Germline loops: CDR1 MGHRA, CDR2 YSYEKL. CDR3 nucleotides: TGCGCCAGCAGCCAAGAATTCGCCGCGGGACAGGTCTACGAGCAGTACTTC. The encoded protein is CASSQEFAAGQVYEQYF.

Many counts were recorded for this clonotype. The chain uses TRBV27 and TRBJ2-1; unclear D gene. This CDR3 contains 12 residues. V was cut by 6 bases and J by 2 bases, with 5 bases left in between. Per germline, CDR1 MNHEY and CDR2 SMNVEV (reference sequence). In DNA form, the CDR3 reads TGTGCCAGCAGCTCACCCTACAATGAGCAGTTCTTC. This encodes CASSSPYNEQFF.

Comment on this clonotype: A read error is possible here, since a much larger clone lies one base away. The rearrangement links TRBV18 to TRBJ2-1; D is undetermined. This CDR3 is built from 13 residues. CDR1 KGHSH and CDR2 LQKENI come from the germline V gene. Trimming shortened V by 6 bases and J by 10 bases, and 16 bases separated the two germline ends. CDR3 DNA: TGTGCCAGCTCCCCAGGAAGCTCCTACGAGCAGTTCTTC. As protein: CASSPGSSYEQFF. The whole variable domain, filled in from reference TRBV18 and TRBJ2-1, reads NAGVMQNPRHLVRRRGQEARLRCSPMKGHSHVYWYRQLPEEGLKFMVYLQKENIIDESGMPKERFSAEFPKEGPSILRIQQVVRGDSAAYFCASSPGSSYEQFFGPGTRLTVL.

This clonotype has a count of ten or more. The CDR3: CASAGTASYEQYF. Written as DNA, the CDR3 is TGCGCCAGCGCCGGGACAGCGTCGTACGAGCAGTACTTC. The rearrangement links TRBV5-1 to TRBJ2-7, with TRBD1 matching 7 bases. The CDR3 spans 13 residues. The germline V gene encodes CDR1 SGHRS and CDR2 YFSETQ. The J segment lost 4 bases and the V segment lost 7 bases, leaving 8 bases of the junction unmatched.

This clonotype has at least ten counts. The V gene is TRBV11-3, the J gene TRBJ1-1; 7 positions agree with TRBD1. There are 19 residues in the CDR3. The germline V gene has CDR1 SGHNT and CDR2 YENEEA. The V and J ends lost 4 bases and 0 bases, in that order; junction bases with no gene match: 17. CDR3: CASSSLARTGLSLNTEAFF. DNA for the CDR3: TGTGCCAGCAGCTCGCTAGCCAGGACAGGACTCAGTCTGAACACTGAAGCTTTCTTT.

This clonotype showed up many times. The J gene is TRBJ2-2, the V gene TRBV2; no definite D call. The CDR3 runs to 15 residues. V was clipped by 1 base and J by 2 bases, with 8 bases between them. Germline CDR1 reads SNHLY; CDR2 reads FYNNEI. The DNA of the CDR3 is TGTGCCAGCAGTGAAGGAGCGAGAAACACCGGGGAGCTGTTTTTT. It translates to CASSEGARNTGELFF.

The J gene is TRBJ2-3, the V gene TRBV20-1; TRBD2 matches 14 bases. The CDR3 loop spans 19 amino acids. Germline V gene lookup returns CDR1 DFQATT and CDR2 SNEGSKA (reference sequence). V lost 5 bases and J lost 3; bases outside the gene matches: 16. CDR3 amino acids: CSAPDPGLAGGYRTDTQYF. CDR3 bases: TGCAGTGCTCCCGACCCAGGACTAGCGGGAGGTTATCGTACAGATACGCAGTATTTT.